Following are 4 T cell receptor beta chains from one sample sequenced in a study of post-analysis software for immune sequencing data. General study findings and limits: Among roughly five TRBV segments more frequent in patients than controls were TRBV5-6, TRBV5-1 and TRBV20-1.

These receptors' antigens are unknown. Unique molecular identifiers were carried by the TCR beta cDNA libraries. TCRdb re-called the PCR reads through MiXCR, storing one row per CDR3 protein. The profile shows about 200,000 distinct CDR3 sequences, 29% of them singletons. Specimen: blood. The source is a girl younger than 18 with multiple sclerosis.

This clonotype was observed once. At one end, the junction sequence differs from germline, possibly due to a read error. The chain employs TRBV27 and TRBJ2-6, with D tentatively TRBD1 (6 bases). CDR1 MNHEY and CDR2 SMNVEV come from the germline V gene (reference sequence). CDR3 length equals 19 residues. As DNA, the CDR3 is TGTGCCAGCAGTCCACACAGGGTAAAGGTAGCCTCTGGGGCCACCGTCCTGACTTTC. It yields the protein CASSPHRVKVASGATVLTF.

This clonotype showed up just a few times. This sequence joins TRBV29-1 and TRBJ2-2; D not certain. The length of the CDR3 is 13 residues. Deletions cut 2 bases from V and 1 base from J, with 5 bases between. From germline, CDR1 is SQVTM and CDR2 ANQGSEA. The CDR3, as DNA: TGCAGCGTTGAACACAGGAACACCGGGGAGCTGTTTTTT. Protein: CSVEHRNTGELFF.

This clonotype was recorded at least ten times. CDR3 in amino acids: CSVPGTRGYEQYF. The CDR3, as DNA: TGCAGCGTTCCCGGGACTAGAGGGTACGAGCAGTACTTC. The chain employs TRBV29-1 and TRBJ2-7; 8 positions agree with TRBD2. J gave up 4 bases and V 5 bases, and 7 bases lay outside the gene matches. In germline, CDR1 is SQVTM, CDR2 ANQGSEA. This CDR3 spans 13 amino acids.

To note about this clonotype: This may come from a read error, since a much larger clone is one base off. The genes are TRBV25-1 and TRBJ1-2; D is undetermined. The germline V and J ends were trimmed by 6 bases and 5 bases, with 13 bases remaining between them. Germline CDR1 reads MGHDK; CDR2 reads SYGVNS. The CDR3 is 13 residues long. The CDR3 loop is CASRDLDQYGYTF. The CDR3 DNA reads TGTGCCAGCAGGGACTTGGACCAGTATGGCTACACCTTC.